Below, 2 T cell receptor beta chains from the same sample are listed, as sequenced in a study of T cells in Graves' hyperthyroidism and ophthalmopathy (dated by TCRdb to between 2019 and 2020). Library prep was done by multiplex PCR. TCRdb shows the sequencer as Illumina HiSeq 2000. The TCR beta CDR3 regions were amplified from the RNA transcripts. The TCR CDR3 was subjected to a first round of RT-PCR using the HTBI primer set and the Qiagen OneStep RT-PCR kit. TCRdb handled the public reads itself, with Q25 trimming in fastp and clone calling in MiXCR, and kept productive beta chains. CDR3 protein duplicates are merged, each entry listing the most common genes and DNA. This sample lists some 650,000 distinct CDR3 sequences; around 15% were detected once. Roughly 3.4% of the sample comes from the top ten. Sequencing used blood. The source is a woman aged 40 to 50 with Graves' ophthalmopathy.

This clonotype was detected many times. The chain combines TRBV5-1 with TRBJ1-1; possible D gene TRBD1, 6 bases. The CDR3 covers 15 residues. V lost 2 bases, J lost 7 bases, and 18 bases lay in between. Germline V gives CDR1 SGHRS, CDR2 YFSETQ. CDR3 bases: TGCGCCAGCAGCTTAAGTGGACAGCGCGAGAATGAAGCTTTCTTT. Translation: CASSLSGQRENEAFF.

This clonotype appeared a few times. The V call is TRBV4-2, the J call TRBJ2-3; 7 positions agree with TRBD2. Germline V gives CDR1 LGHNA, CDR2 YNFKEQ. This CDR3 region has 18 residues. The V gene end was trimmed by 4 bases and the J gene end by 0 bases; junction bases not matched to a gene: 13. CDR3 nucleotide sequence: TGTGCCAGCAGCCCGGGCGGCCTAGCGGAAGATAGCACAGATACGCAGTATTTT. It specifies CASSPGGLAEDSTDTQYF.